A selection of T cell receptor beta chains follows, all from one sample in a study of T cells in Graves' hyperthyroidism and ophthalmopathy. Each CDR3 protein is one row after TCRdb ran MiXCR on the multiplex PCR reads. In the table there are 50,000 to 60,000 distinct CDR3 sequences, around 50% of which are singletons. Sequencing was done on a sample of blood. The receptor set was obtained from a woman in her thirties with Graves' ophthalmopathy. CDR3s include the opening cysteine and the closing phenylalanine or tryptophan.

j_call: TRBJ2-1; v_call: TRBV10-2; cdr3_aa: CASSPNGRTSYNEQFF
j_call: TRBJ1-1; v_call: TRBV13; cdr3_aa: CANSLGQGGTEAFF
j_call: TRBJ2-4; v_call: TRBV14; cdr3_aa: CASSFFGSGISNIQYF
j_call: TRBJ1-5; v_call: TRBV15; cdr3_aa: CATSPGTGEQPQHF
j_call: TRBJ1-5; v_call: TRBV29-1; cdr3_aa: CSVGAGDQPQHF
j_call: TRBJ2-3; v_call: TRBV15; cdr3_aa: CATSREGLAAGTDTQYF
j_call: TRBJ1-2; v_call: TRBV6-5; cdr3_aa: CASSKSGTDYGYTF
j_call: TRBJ2-3; v_call: TRBV7-9; cdr3_aa: CASSSPGLAGVSDTQYF
j_call: TRBJ2-7; v_call: TRBV5-8; cdr3_aa: CASSLGGGSAYEQYF
j_call: TRBJ1-1; v_call: TRBV6-5; cdr3_aa: CASSYSAGTEAFF
j_call: TRBJ2-7; v_call: TRBV10-2; cdr3_aa: CASKDRVGPDEQYF
j_call: TRBJ1-6; v_call: TRBV4-2; cdr3_aa: CASSQDEPALHF
j_call: TRBJ2-1; v_call: TRBV7-7; cdr3_aa: CASSPGQGLKEQFF
j_call: TRBJ2-1; v_call: TRBV5-6; cdr3_aa: CASSLALGGTYNEQFF
j_call: TRBJ1-3; v_call: TRBV11-2; cdr3_aa: CASSLESFSGNTIYF
j_call: TRBJ1-4; v_call: TRBV28; cdr3_aa: CASSSTRPNEKLFF
j_call: TRBJ2-7; v_call: TRBV19; cdr3_aa: CASSPSGGSYEQYF
j_call: TRBJ2-7; v_call: TRBV7-9; cdr3_aa: CASSLTTRGAYEQYF
j_call: TRBJ1-2; v_call: TRBV29-1; cdr3_aa: CSRSDIAGTHHRGAVGILNYGYTF
j_call: TRBJ2-5; v_call: TRBV7-2; cdr3_aa: CASSLGQKETQYF
j_call: TRBJ2-5; v_call: TRBV4-1; cdr3_aa: CASSQGTSGRGQETQYF
j_call: TRBJ2-1; v_call: TRBV9; cdr3_aa: CASSGRLAGNEQFF
j_call: TRBJ1-3; v_call: TRBV27; cdr3_aa: CASHTPVEGHGAGNTIYF
j_call: TRBJ1-6; v_call: TRBV6-1; cdr3_aa: CASSEALSGFLRRDSPLHF
j_call: TRBJ2-3; v_call: TRBV20-1; cdr3_aa: CSAIGTGGRGSGDTQYF
j_call: TRBJ1-3; v_call: TRBV28; cdr3_aa: CAGVGVTRYF
j_call: TRBJ1-4; v_call: TRBV5-1; cdr3_aa: CASSLVGYQDEKLLF
j_call: TRBJ2-3; v_call: TRBV7-9; cdr3_aa: CAAPGASGSSTDTQYF
j_call: TRBJ2-3; v_call: TRBV19; cdr3_aa: CATRLAGDTQYF
j_call: TRBJ2-7; v_call: TRBV20-1; cdr3_aa: CSALDPEQYF
j_call: TRBJ1-6; v_call: TRBV5-4; cdr3_aa: CASSPPGRGSPLHF
j_call: TRBJ2-7; v_call: TRBV4-1; cdr3_aa: CASSQLPRSYEQYF
j_call: TRBJ1-4; v_call: TRBV6-1; cdr3_aa: CASSYGTVDEKLFF
j_call: TRBJ2-1; v_call: TRBV19; cdr3_aa: CASNRGYEQFF
j_call: TRBJ1-5; v_call: TRBV28; cdr3_aa: CASSLAMGGNQPQHF
j_call: TRBJ2-7; v_call: TRBV5-8; cdr3_aa: CASSFRDREKQYF
j_call: TRBJ2-1; v_call: TRBV20-1; cdr3_aa: CSARVDDYNEQFF
j_call: TRBJ2-7; v_call: TRBV11-2; cdr3_aa: CASSLGLAPYGQYF
j_call: TRBJ2-7; v_call: TRBV7-8; cdr3_aa: CASSPHSYEQYF
j_call: TRBJ1-5; v_call: TRBV12-3/TRBV12-4; cdr3_aa: CASSLRDQPQHF
j_call: TRBJ1-4; v_call: TRBV2; cdr3_aa: CASARTGSGEKLFF
j_call: TRBJ2-7; v_call: TRBV24-1; cdr3_aa: CATGTESYEQYF
j_call: TRBJ2-1; v_call: TRBV20-1; cdr3_aa: CSARTGWDEQFF
j_call: TRBJ1-6; v_call: TRBV28; cdr3_aa: CASSYFGRQGLYNSPLHF
j_call: TRBJ2-1; v_call: TRBV5-6; cdr3_aa: CASSLGEDEAFF
j_call: TRBJ2-4; v_call: TRBV20-1; cdr3_aa: CSARALAGGLGAKNIQYF
j_call: TRBJ2-1; v_call: TRBV28; cdr3_aa: CATGQEYEQFF
j_call: TRBJ1-4; v_call: TRBV12-3/TRBV12-4; cdr3_aa: CASSAPNEKLFF
j_call: TRBJ1-3; v_call: TRBV19; cdr3_aa: CASRRGQFYSSGNTIYF
j_call: TRBJ2-1; v_call: TRBV7-9; cdr3_aa: CASSRGMTGDNEQFF
j_call: TRBJ2-2; v_call: TRBV28; cdr3_aa: CASSSAGTGPGELFF
j_call: TRBJ2-6; v_call: TRBV6-1; cdr3_aa: CASSPSQGSAGANVLTF
j_call: TRBJ2-1; v_call: TRBV4-2; cdr3_aa: CASSLYEGSNERVF
j_call: TRBJ2-1; v_call: TRBV10-1; cdr3_aa: CASSESTVYEQFF
j_call: TRBJ2-5; v_call: TRBV6-4; cdr3_aa: CASSSRESGTQYF
j_call: TRBJ1-2; v_call: TRBV24-1; cdr3_aa: CATSDSGRVGYTF
j_call: TRBJ1-2; v_call: TRBV6-4; cdr3_aa: CASSTTGAGYGYTF
j_call: TRBJ1-1; v_call: TRBV7-3; cdr3_aa: CASSPSGTVNTEAFF
j_call: TRBJ1-1; v_call: TRBV20-1; cdr3_aa: CSAPRGGSGTEAFF